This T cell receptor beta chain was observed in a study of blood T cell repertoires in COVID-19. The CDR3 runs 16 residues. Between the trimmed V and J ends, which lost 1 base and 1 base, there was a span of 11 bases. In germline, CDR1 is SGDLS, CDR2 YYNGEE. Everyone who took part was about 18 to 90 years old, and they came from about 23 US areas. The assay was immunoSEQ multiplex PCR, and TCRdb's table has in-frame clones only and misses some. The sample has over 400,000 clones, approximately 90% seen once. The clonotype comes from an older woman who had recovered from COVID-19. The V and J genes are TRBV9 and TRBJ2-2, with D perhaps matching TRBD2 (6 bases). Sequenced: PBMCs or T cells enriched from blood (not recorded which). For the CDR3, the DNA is TGTGCCAGCAGCGTACATGGGAGGCAGAACACCGGGGAGCTGTTTTTT. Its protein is CASSVHGRQNTGELFF.